Each of the 22 T cell receptor beta chains below was sequenced from the same sample in a study of a mutant IDH1 vaccine in newly diagnosed glioma. Time point defined: week 5, during vaccination. In every dose of vaccine, 300 ug of mutant IDH1 20-mer peptide was given alongside topical imiquimod. The method was immunoSEQ multiplex PCR; TCRdb's version includes in-frame clones alone and lacks a portion of them. Of tens of thousands of clones in the sample, about 91% are singletons; the top ten hold under 0.6%. The antigens for these receptors are not known. Sequenced here: PBMCs, sampled from a glioma patient whose treatment included an IDH1 peptide vaccine. These receptors were collected from a woman aged 45 to 65 with glioma.

The V gene is TRBV27, the J gene TRBJ2-1, with 9 bases matching TRBD2. With V trimmed by 8 bases and J by 3 bases, 8 bases remained unmatched. Looked up from germline, CDR1 is MNHEY and CDR2 is SMNVEV (reference sequence). The CDR3 totals 15 residues. CDR3: CASGLAGDRYNEQFF. In nucleotides, the CDR3 is TGTGCCAGCGGATTAGCGGGAGATCGCTACAATGAGCAGTTCTTC.

This clone was detected once. V and J are TRBV7-9 and TRBJ1-1, with a weak D call TRBD1 (5 bases). The V end was cut by 5 bases, the J end by 2 bases, with 12 bases between. This CDR3 comprises 14 residues. Germline values: CDR1 SEHNR, CDR2 FQNEAQ (reference sequence). The CDR3 reads CASSAGGGNTEAFF. CDR3 in DNA: TGTGCCAGCAGCGCCGGGGGAGGCAACACTGAAGCTTTCTTT.

The chain joins TRBV28 to TRBJ1-2, with 8 nucleotides matching TRBD1. The germline V gene encodes CDR1 MDHEN and CDR2 SYDVKM. The CDR3 loop spans 15 amino acids. Unmatched junction bases numbered 7, after V lost 7 bases and J lost 0 bases. In DNA, the CDR3 is TGTGCCAGCACAACACGGACAGGGACTAACTATGGCTACACCTTC. It is translated as CASTTRTGTNYGYTF.

The chain recombines TRBV4-2 with TRBJ2-3, with D possibly TRBD1 on 6 matching bases. The CDR3 has 16 amino acids. V shed 0 bases and J shed 5 bases, with 15 bases lying between them. Germline CDR1 LGHNA, CDR2 YNFKEQ. The CDR3 region is CASSQDVGAGRDTQYF. The CDR3 coding sequence is TGTGCCAGCAGCCAAGATGTGGGGGCGGGTCGAGATACGCAGTATTTT.

The rearrangement links TRBV5-1 to TRBJ1-1; D perhaps matches TRBD1 (6 bases). The CDR3 loop spans 13 amino acids. From germline, CDR1 is SGHRS and CDR2 YFSETQ. The V end lost 1 base, the J end lost 5 bases, and 9 bases lay between the germline ends. CDR3 coding DNA: TGCGCCAGCAGCTTGATGCAGGGGACTGAAGCTTTCTTT. It is translated as CASSLMQGTEAFF.

The gene calls are TRBV19 and TRBJ2-1; D possibly corresponds to TRBD1 (6 bases). V was pared by 5 bases and J by 9 bases, with 11 bases between. The CDR3 runs 12 residues. CDR1 is LNHDA, CDR2 SQIVND, per germline (reference sequence). The CDR3 is CASSGRGGEQFF. CDR3 sequence (DNA): TGTGCCAGTAGTGGCAGGGGCGGTGAGCAGTTCTTC.

The rearrangement joins TRBV7-3 to TRBJ1-1, with a tentative D call TRBD1 (6 bases). CDR3 length: 13 amino acids. The germline gives CDR1 SGHTA, CDR2 FQGTGA. With 5 bases removed from V and 3 bases from J, the gap between germline ends came to 10 bases. CDR3 nucleotides: TGTGCCAGCAGCCCGGGGGCGTACACTGAAGCTTTCTTT. Translating gives CASSPGAYTEAFF.

The rearrangement uses TRBV4-1 and TRBJ2-3; 10 nucleotides agree with TRBD1. CDR1 and CDR2 from the germline V gene are MGHRA and YSYEKL. The ends lost 2 bases at V and 3 bases at J; junction bases unmatched: 2. This CDR3 comprises 15 residues. The CDR3 nucleotides are TGCGCCAGCAGCCAATCGGGACAGGGGACAGATACGCAGTATTTT. This codes for CASSQSGQGTDTQYF.

The V call is TRBV28, the J call TRBJ2-7; possibly TRBD2 for D (6 bases). V was shortened by 5 bases and J by 0 bases, with 17 bases between the two germline ends. The CDR3 contains 16 residues. Per germline, CDR1 MDHEN and CDR2 SYDVKM. CDR3 in amino acids: CASSLAQAGGSYEQYF. Written as DNA, the CDR3 is TGTGCCAGCAGTCTCGCCCAAGCCGGGGGCTCCTACGAGCAGTACTTC.

V gene TRBV5-1 combines with J gene TRBJ2-4; TRBD1 aligns across 7 bases. Looked up from germline, CDR1 is SGHRS and CDR2 is YFSETQ. V was clipped by 0 bases and J by 8 bases; unmatched bases: 8. The CDR3 runs 15 residues. This chain's CDR3 is CASSLATGNADIQYF. DNA for the CDR3: TGCGCCAGCAGCTTGGCGACAGGGAATGCGGACATTCAGTACTTC.

The rearrangement uses TRBV6-5 and TRBJ1-5, with a weak D call TRBD1 (5 bases). Trimming pared 6 bases from V and 2 bases from J, leaving 11 bases between. Germline V gives CDR1 MNHEY, CDR2 SVGAGI. This CDR3 is built from 14 residues. CDR3 region: CASRPRGGNQPQHF. The DNA for the CDR3 is TGTGCCAGCAGGCCGCGGGGGGGCAATCAGCCCCAGCATTTT.

This chain connects TRBV5-4 to TRBJ2-3; TRBD2 matches 13 bases. Germline V gene sequence: CDR1 SGHNT, CDR2 YYREEE (reference sequence). J gave up 2 bases and V 4 bases, and 4 bases lay outside the gene matches. The CDR3 is 16 residues long. The DNA of the CDR3 is TGTGCCAGCAGCCCGGGACTAGCGGGAACCACAGATACGCAGTATTTT. It specifies CASSPGLAGTTDTQYF.

This clone was recorded only once. This CDR3 is CASRAAGADTEAFF. The CDR3 DNA reads TGTGCCAGCAGGGCTGCGGGGGCGGACACTGAAGCTTTCTTT. The gene calls are TRBV6-1 and TRBJ1-1, with a tentative D call TRBD1 (6 bases). Looked up from germline, CDR1 is MNHNS and CDR2 is SASEGT. CDR3 length: 14 residues. V was cut by 6 bases and J by 3 bases, with 14 bases left in between.

The V gene is TRBV2, the J gene TRBJ1-3, with TRBD1 identical over 8 bases. V trimming: 2 bases; J trimming: 3 bases; junction bases outside the gene matches: 6. The germline V gene encodes CDR1 SNHLY and CDR2 FYNNEI. The CDR3 is made up of 16 amino acids. CDR3 loop: CASSERPGGFGNTIYF. The CDR3 region has the DNA TGTGCCAGCAGTGAAAGGCCAGGGGGCTTTGGAAACACCATATATTTT.

V usage is TRBV10-3 and J usage is TRBJ2-6; weak D call: TRBD2 (6 bases). Trimming took off 10 bases at V and 2 bases at J, with 12 bases between the two ends. CDR3 length: 14 amino acids. The germline V gene has CDR1 ENHRY and CDR2 SYGVKD. The CDR3 nucleotides are TGTGCCACGAGCGGGTCTACTGGGGCCAACGTCCTGACTTTC. This sequence encodes CATSGSTGANVLTF.

J is TRBJ1-1 and V is TRBV19, with a tentative D call TRBD1 (6 bases). In germline, CDR1 is LNHDA, CDR2 SQIVND (reference sequence). The CDR3 spans 14 residues. V dropped 7 bases and J dropped 0 bases, with 12 bases sitting between them. CDR3 region: CASKPTGMNTEAFF. CDR3 nucleotide sequence: TGTGCCAGTAAACCGACAGGAATGAACACTGAAGCTTTCTTT. The full variable domain, its missing parts supplied by reference TRBV19 and TRBJ1-1, is DGGITQSPKYLFRKEGQNVTLSCEQNLNHDAMYWYRQDPGQGLRLIYYSQIVNDFQKGDIAEGYSVSREKKESFPLTVTSAQKNPTAFYLCASKPTGMNTEAFFGQGTRLTVV.

In this sample, this clone turned up once. The chain combines TRBV6-6 with TRBJ2-7; 9 bases align to TRBD1. The CDR3 covers 12 residues. V lost 8 bases to trimming and J lost 1 base; unmatched junction nucleotides: 0. Germline V gives CDR1 MNHNY, CDR2 SVGAGI (reference sequence). The CDR3 nucleotides are TGTGCCAGCGGACAGGGGTCCTACGAGCAGTACTTC. Encoded protein: CASGQGSYEQYF.

The chain is built from TRBV2 and TRBJ2-1; TRBD1 agrees at 12 bases. This CDR3 has 15 residues. CDR1 and CDR2 from the germline V gene are SNHLY and FYNNEI. The V gene end was trimmed by 7 bases and the J gene end by 5 bases; junction bases not matched to a gene: 6. The CDR3 region is CASKGTGGRNNEQFF. In nucleotides, the CDR3 is TGTGCCAGCAAGGGGACAGGGGGCCGAAACAATGAGCAGTTCTTC.

The chain combines TRBV5-4 with TRBJ2-3, with TRBD1 as a possible D gene (6 bases). The CDR3 loop spans 17 amino acids. Trimming took 2 bases from V and 0 from J, leaving 16 bases between them. Germline CDR1 SGHNT, CDR2 YYREEE (reference sequence). The CDR3 sequence is CASSLQGFSVSTDTQYF. CDR3 sequence (DNA): TGTGCCAGCAGCTTACAGGGATTTAGCGTTAGCACAGATACGCAGTATTTT.

This clone showed up just once. The chain uses TRBV11-2 and TRBJ1-1; 7 positions agree with TRBD1. CDR3 length: 14 residues. The ends lost 5 bases at V and 5 bases at J; junction bases unmatched: 8. Germline V gene sequence: CDR1 SGHAT, CDR2 FQNNGV. This CDR3 reads CASSLQRGRTEAFF. In DNA form, the CDR3 reads TGTGCCAGCAGCCTCCAAAGGGGGCGTACTGAAGCTTTCTTT.

This clone was detected once. The V call is TRBV2, the J call TRBJ2-3; no firm D call. Germline CDR1 SNHLY, CDR2 FYNNEI. Trimming took off 7 bases at V and 5 bases at J, with 10 bases between the two ends. CDR3 size: 12 residues. The CDR3 here is CASTERIDTQYF. CDR3 in DNA: TGTGCCAGCACCGAAAGGATAGATACGCAGTATTTT.

J is TRBJ2-2 and V is TRBV27, with 8 bases aligning to TRBD1. In germline, CDR1 is MNHEY, CDR2 SMNVEV (reference sequence). The CDR3 length is 15 residues. Trimming cost V 2 bases and J 4 bases; bases outside gene matches: 3. The CDR3 DNA follows: TGTGCCAGCAGTTTACGGGACAGGAGCACCGGGGAGCTGTTTTTT. The encoded protein is CASSLRDRSTGELFF.